Here is one T cell receptor (beta chain) with its context. This sample was taken from a study of shared clonotypes between healthy human individuals. The CDR3 length is 13 residues. Germline V gene lookup returns CDR1 MDHEN and CDR2 SYDVKM. Trimming took 6 bases from V and 7 from J, leaving 12 bases between them. Every one of the donors was a Caucasian adult that lived in Nashville, Tennessee. Clones were read by immunoSEQ multiplex PCR, and TCRdb kept only the in-frame ones, dropping some. The table lists some 1.1 million clones, 70% to 85% of them singletons. The chain employs TRBV28 and TRBJ1-4, with D unclear. The TCR sequence derives from a man between 18 and 35 years old in good health. Some clones in this sample may be carry-over from other donors' samples. Material for sequencing was memory CD4+ T cells from PBMCs. As to subset: CD45RA-negative fraction. The CDR3 loop reads CASRAPGTEKLFF. CDR3 in DNA: TGTGCCAGCAGAGCCCCAGGAACTGAAAAACTGTTTTTT.